This T cell receptor beta chain comes out of a study of OX40 agonist ivuxolimab in advanced cancers. Looking at the study overall: Hepatocellular carcinoma, melanoma, renal cell or head and neck cancer occurred in dose-escalation patients.

TCRdb's copy holds only in-frame clones and misses some; the assay was immunoSEQ multiplex PCR. The table lists some 100,000 clones, 80% to 85% of them singletons. V was pared by 3 bases and J by 0 bases, with 11 bases between. Germline-derived CDR1 and CDR2 are MDHEN and SYDVKM. There are 15 residues in the CDR3. This receptor was taken from an adult with an advanced solid tumor such as melanoma, head and neck, liver or kidney cancer. Material: CD4+ or CD8+ T cells sorted from blood, obtained in a trial of the OX40 agonist ivuxolimab. The chain uses TRBV28 and TRBJ2-5; no clear D gene. The CDR3 loop reads CASSFRARYQETQYF. In DNA form, the CDR3 reads TGTGCCAGCAGTTTCCGTGCCAGATACCAAGAGACCCAGTACTTC.